Listed below are T cell receptor beta chains from one sample, sequenced in a study of cytomegalovirus exposure and HLA in healthy donors. Clones were read by immunoSEQ multiplex PCR, and TCRdb kept only the in-frame ones, dropping some. The repertoire holds some 150,000 clones, more than 70% seen once, with 1.3% to 1.5% in the top ten. Source material: PBMCs. These receptors were taken from a man aged 55 to 70 in good health and CMV-seronegative. The CDR3 runs from the conserved cysteine through the conserved F or W. A D gene is named only where the DNA matches it firmly. Part of the rows lack a size; the others show once, few, many or a class for expanded clones.

NA	TRBV15	TRBJ2-2	NA	TGTGCCACCAGCAGAGCCGGGGACACCGGGGAGCTGTTTTTT	CATSRAGDTGELFF
NA	TRBV6-5	TRBJ2-7	TRBD2	TGTGCCAGCAGTTACTCTTTAGCGGGAGGGACCCACGAGCAGTACTTC	CASSYSLAGGTHEQYF
NA	TRBV5-5	TRBJ1-4	NA	TGTGCCAGCAGCTTCTATGGGCCCTCTGAAAAACTGTTTTTT	CASSFYGPSEKLFF
NA	TRBV10-3	TRBJ2-1	TRBD2	TGTGCCATCAGTTACTCCGGGACTAGCGGCTACAATGAGCAGTTCTTC	CAISYSGTSGYNEQFF
few	TRBV27	TRBJ2-3	NA	TGTGCCAGCAGCACTACGGGCACAGATACGCAGTATTTT	CASSTTGTDTQYF
once	TRBV7-2	TRBJ2-2	TRBD1	TGTGCCAGCAGCTCCAGACAGGGAAGGACCGGGGAGCTGTTTTTT	CASSSRQGRTGELFF
few	TRBV9	TRBJ2-5	NA	TGTGCCAGCAGCGTAGGGGATCCGGGGGGCGGCGAGACCCAGTACTTC	CASSVGDPGGGETQYF
NA	TRBV27	TRBJ1-5	NA	TGTGCCAGCAGTTTAAATCCAGAATATCAGCCCCAGCATTTT	CASSLNPEYQPQHF
NA	TRBV19	TRBJ2-5	TRBD1	TGTGCCAGTAGCCAGGACAGGGGAGAGACCCAGTACTTC	CASSQDRGETQYF
NA	TRBV27	TRBJ2-7	NA	TGTGCCAGCAGCGCCTTGGAGGGGGCCTCCTACGAGCAGTACTTC	CASSALEGASYEQYF
few	TRBV29-1	TRBJ2-2	NA	TGCAGCGTTGGACGGAGGGGTAGCACCGGGGAGCTGTTTTTT	CSVGRRGSTGELFF
NA	TRBV20-1	TRBJ1-2	NA	TGCAGTGCGGGGGCTGTTTATGGCTACACCTTC	CSAGAVYGYTF
NA	TRBV5-1	TRBJ2-1	TRBD2	TGCGCCAGCAGCTCCGGACTGGGGACTAGCGGGGGCGGCAATGAGCAGTTCTTC	CASSSGLGTSGGGNEQFF
NA	TRBV6-5	TRBJ2-7	NA	TGTGCCAGCAGTAAAAACGGACAGCCGTACGAGCAGTACTTC	CASSKNGQPYEQYF
NA	TRBV27	TRBJ2-1	TRBD1	TGTGCCAGCAGTTTAGGGACAGGGCTTTACAATGAGCAGTTCTTC	CASSLGTGLYNEQFF
NA	TRBV18	TRBJ2-7	TRBD1	TGTGCCAGCTCGACCGGGACAGGGGTCTACGAGCAGTACTTC	CASSTGTGVYEQYF
NA	TRBV6-6	TRBJ2-5	TRBD2	TGTGCCAGCAGTTACGTTGCTAGCGGGAGTCAGGAGACCCAGTACTTC	CASSYVASGSQETQYF
few	TRBV7-8	TRBJ1-5	NA	TGTGCCAGCAGCTCCGGCCGTGAGGGTAGAGCGCCCCAGCATTTT	CASSSGREGRAPQHF
NA	TRBV29-1	TRBJ1-1	NA	TGCAGCGTTGTAGGGGCAGCTGAAGCTTTCTTT	CSVVGAAEAFF
NA	TRBV2	TRBJ2-1	TRBD2	TGTGCCAGCAGTGTGGGGACTAGCATTGTAAATGAGCAGTTCTTC	CASSVGTSIVNEQFF
once	TRBV2	TRBJ2-7	TRBD1	TGTGCCAGCAGTCCCGGGACAGCGACCTACGAGCAGTACTTC	CASSPGTATYEQYF
NA	TRBV5-5	TRBJ2-7	TRBD2	TGTGCCAGCAGCCTACAACTAGCGGGAGATTTCGACGAGCAGTACTTC	CASSLQLAGDFDEQYF
NA	TRBV7-3	TRBJ2-6	TRBD1	TGTGCCAGCAGCGCGGGACAGGGGAGGTCTGGGGCCAACGTCCTGACTTTC	CASSAGQGRSGANVLTF
NA	TRBV7-8	TRBJ1-4	NA	TGTGCCAGCAGCTTAACAGGTGAAAAACTGTTTTTT	CASSLTGEKLFF
few	TRBV6-4	TRBJ1-4	TRBD1	TGTGCCAGCAATAGACAGGGGGAATTTGTCTGGGAAACTAATGAAAAACTGTTTTTT	CASNRQGEFVWETNEKLFF
NA	TRBV7-7	TRBJ2-1	TRBD2	TGTGCCAGCAGCGGGACTAGCGGGAGTATAAGTGAGCAGTTCTTC	CASSGTSGSISEQFF
NA	TRBV4-1	TRBJ1-3	NA	TGCGCCAGCAGCCGGGGAGGGATAGTCTCCTCTGGAAACACCATATATTTT	CASSRGGIVSSGNTIYF
NA	TRBV27	TRBJ2-5	NA	TGTGCCAGCAGTTTATCCCCCCCTCTGGAGACCCAGTACTTC	CASSLSPPLETQYF
few	TRBV30	TRBJ1-6	NA	TGTGCCTGGGGCGCCGGATCGCTGGGCAATTCACCCCTCCACTTT	CAWGAGSLGNSPLHF
NA	TRBV7-9	TRBJ2-7	NA	TGTGCCAGCGCCAGTAATTACGAGCAGTACTTC	CASASNYEQYF
NA	TRBV5-4	TRBJ2-5	TRBD1	TGTGCCAGCAGCTCTCCACGGACAGGGTACCAAGAGACCCAGTACTTC	CASSSPRTGYQETQYF